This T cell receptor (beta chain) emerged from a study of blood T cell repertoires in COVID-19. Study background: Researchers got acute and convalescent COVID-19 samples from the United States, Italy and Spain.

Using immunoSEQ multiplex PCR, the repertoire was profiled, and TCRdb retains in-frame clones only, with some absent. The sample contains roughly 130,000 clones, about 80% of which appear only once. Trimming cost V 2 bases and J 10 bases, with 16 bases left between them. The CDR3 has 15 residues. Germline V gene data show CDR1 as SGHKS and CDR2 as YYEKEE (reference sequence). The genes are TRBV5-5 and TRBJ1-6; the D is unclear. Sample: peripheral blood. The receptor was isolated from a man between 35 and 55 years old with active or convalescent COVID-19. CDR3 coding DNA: TGTGCCAGCAGCTTTTATCTTCCTGGTGGCTCACCCCTCCACTTT. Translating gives CASSFYLPGGSPLHF.